This T cell receptor beta chain was recovered during a study of cytomegalovirus exposure and HLA in healthy donors. Overall study: Previous work identified some 120 million unique TCR beta sequences from some 170 million T cells. Unique TCRs from HLA-typed donors, 65 million to 85 million of them, were held in an early data release.

The CDR3 runs to 15 residues. V gave up 0 bases and J gave up 7 bases; unmatched junction bases: 5. The V gene's germline CDR1 is SGDLS and CDR2 YYNGEE. Whole-study findings and limits: The majority of TCR sequences were rare, yet some public TCRs appeared in many donors. High specificity and sensitivity for cytomegalovirus status were reported for the classifier.

Comments on this clone: The antigen is unknown.

Primers included in the PCR were 60 Vbeta and 13 Jbeta primers. Generated by immunoSEQ multiplex PCR, the TCRdb table keeps only in-frame clones and is missing some. The sample yields around 50,000 clones, around 81% seen once. This rearrangement joins TRBV9 to TRBJ2-1; 9 bases are shared with TRBD2. The receptor was derived from a man under 40 in good health and CMV-seropositive. The source material was PBMCs. CDR3 sequence reads: CASSVGGGGANEQFF. The CDR3 nucleotides read TGTGCCAGCAGCGTAGGCGGCGGGGGGGCGAATGAGCAGTTCTTC.